The T cell receptor (beta chain) under discussion was sequenced for a study of CD8+CD57+ T cells in acquired aplastic anemia. V dropped 6 bases and J dropped 7 bases, with 13 bases sitting between them. The CDR3 has 13 residues. Patients picked for sequencing had shown CD8+CD57+ cell expansion detected by flow cytometry. Genomic DNA was employed as the template in profiling TCR beta VDJ and CDR3. TCRdb recomputed calls from the reads with MiXCR, one row per CDR3 protein. The sample includes approximately 300,000 distinct CDR3 sequences, 45% to 65% seen only once; the top ten take around 1.3%. The clonotype comes from a human donor with aplastic anemia. Source material: sorted CD4+, CD8+, or CD8+CD57+ T cells (not recorded which) from PBMCs. The chain links TRBV12-3 or TRBV12-4 to TRBJ1-3, with D unclear. CDR3 sequence reads: CASRPYNSNTIYF. The CDR3, as DNA: TGTGCCAGCAGACCCTATAATTCGAACACCATATATTTT.